Listed here is a single TCR beta chain. The data were taken from a study of blood T cell repertoires in COVID-19. Whole-study context: PBMCs, B-cell-depleted T cells, or T cells were the source of the cDNA or gDNA that made up the material.

The table came from immunoSEQ multiplex PCR; TCRdb's copy has only in-frame clones and leaves some out. The repertoire holds 25,000 to 30,000 clones, with 90% to 95% as singletons. This CDR3 comprises 14 residues. Germline V CDR1 and CDR2: MNHNY, SVGAGI (reference sequence). The V and J ends lost 0 bases and 6 bases respectively, with 6 bases between them. This receptor was obtained from a woman between 65 and 79 years old with COVID-19, enrolled during active disease. The sequencing sample was made of peripheral blood. V is TRBV6-6 and J is TRBJ1-6; D may be TRBD1 (5 bases). DNA of the CDR3: TGTGCCAGCAGTTACTCAGGGGCTAATTCACCCCTCCACTTT. Translated, it gives CASSYSGANSPLHF.